The 28 T cell receptor beta chains below were found in one sample sequenced in a study of T cells in Graves' hyperthyroidism and ophthalmopathy (dated by TCRdb to between 2018 and 2021). The library was obtained by multiplex PCR. Data came from an Illumina HiSeq 2000. The TCR beta CDR3 regions were amplified from the RNA transcripts. The TCR CDR3 was subjected to a first round of RT-PCR using the HTBI primer set and the Qiagen OneStep RT-PCR kit. TCRdb reprocessing: public reads trimmed at Q25 with fastp, clones called with MiXCR, in-frame beta chains kept. Rows are unified per CDR3 protein, each entry keeping the most common DNA and genes. For this sample the table gives hundreds of thousands of distinct CDR3 sequences, of which roughly 14% were detected only once. The top ten clones comprise around 14% of the sample. Sequencing was done on a sample of blood. The receptors shown here come from a man aged 18-30 years with Graves' ophthalmopathy.

This clonotype was detected a few times. Sequence at one end of the junction differs from germline and may be a read error. The genes are TRBV18 and TRBJ2-5; D uncertain. In germline, CDR1 is KGHSH, CDR2 LQKENI. The CDR3 contains 13 residues. CDR3 in amino acids: CASSSPPQETQDF. The CDR3 DNA reads as TGTGCCAGCAGTTCCCCCCCTCAAGAGACCCAGGACTTC.

This clonotype has at least ten counts. The chain combines TRBV12-3 or TRBV12-4 with TRBJ1-3, with no clear D. The CDR3 totals 11 residues. Trimming stripped 4 bases from V and 14 bases from J, with 12 bases between. CDR3 amino acids: CASSYDKQVYF. CDR3 nucleotide sequence: TGTGCCAGCAGTTACGACAAGCAGGTATATTTT.

The rearrangement joins TRBV6-4 to TRBJ2-1, with 11 bases fitting TRBD2. Germline CDR1 reads MRHNA; CDR2 reads SNTAGT. The CDR3 has 17 amino acids. V dropped 5 bases and J dropped 5; count of bases not matched to a gene: 11. CDR3 nucleotide sequence: TGTGCCAGCAGTACGAATCCCGGGACTAGCGGAGACAATGAGCAGTTCTTC. Encoded protein: CASSTNPGTSGDNEQFF.

This clonotype was observed at least ten times. The V gene is TRBV7-9, the J gene TRBJ2-5; 9 bases fit TRBD2. Trimming removed 5 bases from V and 4 bases from J; junction bases left unmatched: 8. The CDR3 is 15 amino acids. In germline, CDR1 is SEHNR, CDR2 FQNEAQ (reference sequence). The CDR3 nucleotides are TGTGCCAGCAGCCCGAGGACTAGCGAGGGAGAGACCCAGTACTTC. It specifies CASSPRTSEGETQYF.

Many counts were recorded for this clonotype. The chain combines TRBV20-1 with TRBJ2-3; unclear D gene. Germline-derived CDR1 and CDR2 are DFQATT and SNEGSKA (reference sequence). Trimming removed 6 bases from V and 0 bases from J, with 10 bases in between. The CDR3 has 13 amino acids. The CDR3 DNA is TGCAGTGCACCCCACGACAGCACAGATACGCAGTATTTT. As protein: CSAPHDSTDTQYF.

V is TRBV5-4 and J is TRBJ2-5, with 11 bases matching TRBD2. Germline V gene data show CDR1 as SGHNT and CDR2 as YYREEE (reference sequence). There are 16 residues in the CDR3. With V trimmed by 0 bases and J by 4 bases, 5 bases remained unmatched. CDR3 bases: TGTGCCAGCAGCTTGGCCTTCACTAGCGGGGGAGAGACCCAGTACTTC. Translation gives CASSLAFTSGGETQYF.

This clonotype was seen repeatedly, ten times or more. The chain links TRBV2 to TRBJ2-5; 12 bases are a match to TRBD2. The V gene end was trimmed by 6 bases and the J gene end by 5 bases; junction bases not matched to a gene: 10. This CDR3 comprises 16 residues. CDR1 SNHLY and CDR2 FYNNEI come from the germline V gene. The CDR3, as DNA: TGTGCCAGCAGGCCGACTAGCGGGGGCCAAGTCGAGACCCAGTACTTC. Encoded protein: CASRPTSGGQVETQYF.

This clonotype was counted ten times or more. The chain has TRBV18 and TRBJ2-7; D remains unclear. In germline, CDR1 is KGHSH, CDR2 LQKENI. V lost 5 bases and J lost 2, with 7 bases in between. The CDR3 is 12 amino acids. The CDR3 protein is CASSGMTYEQYF. The CDR3 DNA follows: TGTGCCAGCTCAGGGATGACCTACGAGCAGTACTTC.

This clonotype was detected many times. The rearrangement uses TRBV3-1 and TRBJ2-3; 7 bases fit TRBD2. Germline CDR1 reads LGHDT; CDR2 reads YNNKEL (reference sequence). V gave up 1 base and J gave up 5 bases; unmatched junction bases: 6. This CDR3 has 15 residues. The CDR3 region has the DNA TGTGCCAGCAGCCAAGGAGGGAGGGCCGGAGATACGCAGTATTTT. Its protein product is CASSQGGRAGDTQYF.

This clonotype has a handful of counts. V is TRBV10-1 and J is TRBJ2-1; TRBD1 agrees at 8 bases. CDR1 and CDR2 (germline): WNHNN, SYGVQD (reference sequence). The CDR3 consists of 16 residues. V dropped 0 bases and J dropped 2; count of bases not matched to a gene: 3. DNA for the CDR3: TGCGCCAGCAGTGAGTCGGCAGGGGGCACCTACAATGAGCAGTTCTTC. It is translated as CASSESAGGTYNEQFF.

This rearrangement joins TRBV6-5 to TRBJ2-7; unclear D gene. The CDR3 loop spans 11 amino acids. In germline, CDR1 is MNHEY, CDR2 SVGAGI. The V gene lost 4 bases and the J gene lost 5 bases, with 6 bases spanning the gap. The CDR3 loop is CASSSEDEQYF. The CDR3 DNA reads TGTGCCAGCAGTTCCGAAGACGAGCAGTACTTC.

This clonotype has a handful of counts. The gene calls are TRBV6-4 and TRBJ2-3, with 11 positions matching TRBD2. Germline values: CDR1 MRHNA, CDR2 SNTAGT. J lost 1 base, V lost 2 bases, and 2 bases had no gene match. The CDR3 runs to 16 residues. The chain's CDR3 is CASSDTSGGGTDTQYF. CDR3 nucleotides: TGTGCCAGCAGTGACACTAGCGGGGGTGGCACAGATACGCAGTATTTT.

In regard to this clonotype: One junction end does not reproduce the germline sequence, and a read error may be involved. The V and J genes are TRBV4-1 and TRBJ2-3; D ambiguous. This CDR3 has 15 amino acids. Germline CDR1 reads MGHRA; CDR2 reads YSYEKL. The CDR3 region has the DNA TGCGTCAGCAGCCAAGTTAGGGCCGCGCCAGATACGCAGTATTTT. Encoded protein: CVSSQVRAAPDTQYF.

Here the CDR3 DNA reads TGTGCCAGCAGCCAAGATCCCTTCCTCAACACCGGGGAGCTGTTTTTT. Protein product: CASSQDPFLNTGELFF. The chain combines TRBV4-2 with TRBJ2-2; no reliable D call. This CDR3 has 16 amino acids. The V gene lost 0 bases and the J gene lost 2 bases, with 10 bases spanning the gap. Germline loops: CDR1 LGHNA, CDR2 YNFKEQ.

In its sample, this clonotype was seen a few times. This rearrangement joins TRBV29-1 to TRBJ1-5; D is possibly TRBD1 (5 bases). Germline values: CDR1 SQVTM, CDR2 ANQGSEA. The CDR3 runs to 14 residues. Trimming left V 4 bases short and J 1 base short, with 11 bases between. CDR3 amino acids: CSVAPWGSNQPQHF. In DNA form, the CDR3 reads TGCAGCGTTGCTCCCTGGGGCAGCAATCAGCCCCAGCATTTT.

This clonotype appeared many times. This chain connects TRBV12-3 or TRBV12-4 to TRBJ2-1, with 8 positions matching TRBD1. The V and J ends lost 8 bases and 4 bases, in that order; junction bases with no gene match: 10. This CDR3 has 15 amino acids. The CDR3 loop is CASLHRDRSYNEQFF. The CDR3 coding sequence is TGTGCCAGCCTTCACCGGGACAGGAGTTACAATGAGCAGTTCTTC.

This clonotype was seen only a few times. This chain joins TRBV6-2 or TRBV6-3 and TRBJ1-4, with unresolved D. Trimming removed 6 bases from V and 6 bases from J, with 17 bases in between. In germline, CDR1 is MNHEY, CDR2 SVGEGT. The CDR3 totals 15 residues. This chain's CDR3 is CASRVSRRGDEKLFF. In DNA form, the CDR3 reads TGTGCCAGCAGGGTATCGAGAAGAGGAGATGAAAAACTGTTTTTT.

This clonotype was detected a few times. This rearrangement joins TRBV25-1 to TRBJ2-7; no definite D call. Trimming took 2 bases from V and 2 from J, leaving 13 bases between them. Looked up from germline, CDR1 is MGHDK and CDR2 is SYGVNS. The CDR3 extends over 15 amino acids. CDR3 DNA sequence: TGTGCCAGCAGTGAAGATCGCTTGGGTGCCTACGAGCAGTACTTC. Amino acid sequence: CASSEDRLGAYEQYF.

This clonotype was recorded a few times. The chain joins TRBV11-3 to TRBJ2-6; D gene unclear. This CDR3 is built from 16 residues. Per the germline V gene, CDR1 is SGHNT and CDR2 is YENEEA. The ends were cut back, 2 bases at V and 0 bases at J, with 8 bases in the middle. This chain's CDR3 is CASSLMSYSGANVLTF. The DNA of the CDR3 is TGTGCCAGCAGCTTAATGTCTTACTCTGGGGCCAACGTCCTGACTTTC. Looking up the rest from reference TRBV11-3 and TRBJ2-6 gives the full variable domain: EAGVVQSPRYKIIEKKQPVAFWCNPISGHNTLYWYLQNLGQGPELLIRYENEEAVDDSQLPKDRFSAERLKGVDSTLKIQPAELGDSAVYLCASSLMSYSGANVLTFGAGSRLTVL.

The chain joins TRBV10-1 to TRBJ2-1; no clear D gene. Trimming pared 6 bases from V and 7 bases from J, leaving 7 bases between. Germline lookup yields CDR1 WNHNN and CDR2 SYGVQD (reference sequence). The CDR3 contains 11 residues. The CDR3 DNA reads TGCGCCAGCAGCCATGGGAATGAGCAGTTCTTC. This encodes CASSHGNEQFF.

This clonotype was seen only a few times. The chain has TRBV28 and TRBJ2-7, with D unclear. The CDR3 is made up of 15 amino acids. Trimming removed 6 bases at V and 0 bases at J, with 15 bases between. Germline values: CDR1 MDHEN, CDR2 SYDVKM. The CDR3 here is CASREPTRRSYEQYF. The CDR3 DNA reads TGTGCCAGCAGAGAACCGACACGACGCTCCTACGAGCAGTACTTC. The whole variable domain, filled in from reference TRBV28 and TRBJ2-7, reads DVKVTQSSRYLVKRTGEKVFLECVQDMDHENMFWYRQDPGLGLRLIYFSYDVKMKEKGDIPEGYSVSREKKERFSLILESASTNQTSMYLCASREPTRRSYEQYFGPGTRLTVT.

This clonotype was found many times. The chain is built from TRBV5-1 and TRBJ1-1; 9 bases align to TRBD1. Germline V gives CDR1 SGHRS, CDR2 YFSETQ. V shed 4 bases, J shed 5 bases, and the junction held 6 bases outside the gene matches. CDR3 size: 14 residues. The CDR3 region is CASSRWTGDTEAFF. The CDR3 nucleotides read TGCGCCAGCAGCAGGTGGACAGGGGATACTGAAGCTTTCTTT.

This clonotype was observed many times. The chain uses TRBV10-3 and TRBJ2-5, with D possibly TRBD2 on 6 matching bases. The ends were cut back, 5 bases at V and 4 bases at J, with 17 bases in the middle. The CDR3 contains 15 residues. Looked up from germline, CDR1 is ENHRY and CDR2 is SYGVKD. The chain's CDR3 is CAISNQEGQSETQYF. CDR3 sequence (DNA): TGTGCCATCAGTAACCAGGAGGGCCAGTCAGAGACCCAGTACTTC.

Ten or more counts support this clonotype. The chain combines TRBV3-1 with TRBJ1-2; 7 nucleotides line up with TRBD1. CDR1 and CDR2 (germline): LGHDT, YNNKEL (reference sequence). This CDR3 comprises 15 residues. Trimming took 0 bases from V and 8 from J; bases not matched to a gene: 9. In DNA form, the CDR3 reads TGTGCCAGCAGCCAAGATTACACAGGGGATGCCGGCTACACCTTC. It is translated as CASSQDYTGDAGYTF. The full variable domain, its missing parts supplied by reference TRBV3-1 and TRBJ1-2, is DTAVSQTPKYLVTQMGNDKSIKCEQNLGHDTMYWYKQDSKKFLKIMFSYNNKELIINETVPNRFSPKSPDKAHLNLHINSLELGDSAVYFCASSQDYTGDAGYTFGSGTRLTVV.

The chain has TRBV30 and TRBJ2-6, with D unclear. Germline CDR1 and CDR2: GTSNPN and SVGIG (reference sequence). Trimming removed 0 bases at V and 0 bases at J, with 6 bases between. CDR3 size: 15 residues. CDR3 region: CAWSVLSSGANVLTF. CDR3 sequence (DNA): TGTGCCTGGAGTGTACTTAGCTCTGGGGCCAACGTCCTGACTTTC. The full variable domain, with the rest looked up from reference TRBV30 and TRBJ2-6, is SQTIHQWPATLVQPVGSPLSLECTVEGTSNPNLYWYRQAAGRGLQLLFYSVGIGQISSEVPQNLSASRPQDRQFILSSKKLLLSDSGFYLCAWSVLSSGANVLTFGAGSRLTVL.

This clonotype occurred many times. This sequence joins TRBV5-5 and TRBJ2-2; D possibly corresponds to TRBD1 (6 bases). Looked up from germline, CDR1 is SGHKS and CDR2 is YYEKEE (reference sequence). V was cut by 4 bases and J by 4 bases, with 11 bases left in between. The CDR3 extends over 14 amino acids. The CDR3 loop reads CASSGTGITGELFF. The CDR3 nucleotides read TGTGCCAGCAGCGGAACAGGGATCACCGGGGAGCTGTTTTTT. The variable domain in full, completed from reference TRBV5-5 and TRBJ2-2, reads DAGVTQSPTHLIKTRGQQVTLRCSPISGHKSVSWYQQVLGQGPQFIFQYYEKEERGRGNFPDRFSARQFPNYSSELNVNALLLGDSALYLCASSGTGITGELFFGEGSRLTVL.

In its sample, this clonotype was seen a few times. The chain has TRBV15 and TRBJ1-1, with D maybe TRBD1 (5 bases). Germline CDR1 reads LNHNV; CDR2 reads YYDKDF (reference sequence). The CDR3 runs 15 residues. Trimming took 0 bases from V and 2 from J, leaving 10 bases between them. The CDR3 nucleotides read TGTGCCACCAGCAGAGAGCAGGGCATTAACACTGAAGCTTTCTTT. Its protein is CATSREQGINTEAFF. Variable domain in full (rest from reference TRBV15 and TRBJ1-1): DAMVIQNPRYQVTQFGKPVTLSCSQTLNHNVMYWYQQKSSQAPKLLFHYYDKDFNNEADTPDNFQSRRPNTSFCFLDIRSPGLGDTAMYLCATSREQGINTEAFFGQGTRLTVV.

This clonotype was seen ten or more times. The chain couples TRBV20-1 to TRBJ1-5; no firm D call. CDR3 length equals 13 residues. Germline V gene data show CDR1 as DFQATT and CDR2 as SNEGSKA (reference sequence). V shed 5 bases and J shed 5 bases, with 13 bases lying between them. DNA for the CDR3: TGCAGTGCTGCAGCCGCCGGGCATCAGCCCCAGCATTTT. Encoded protein: CSAAAAGHQPQHF.